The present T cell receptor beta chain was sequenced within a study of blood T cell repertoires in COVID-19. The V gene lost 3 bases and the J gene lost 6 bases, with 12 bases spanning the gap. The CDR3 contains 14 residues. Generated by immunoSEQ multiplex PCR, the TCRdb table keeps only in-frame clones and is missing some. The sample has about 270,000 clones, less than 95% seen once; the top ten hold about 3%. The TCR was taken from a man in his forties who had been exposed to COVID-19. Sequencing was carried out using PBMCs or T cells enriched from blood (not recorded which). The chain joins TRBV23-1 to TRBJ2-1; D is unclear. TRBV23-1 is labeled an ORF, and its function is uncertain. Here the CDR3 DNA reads TGCGCCAGCAGTCAGAACTGGCGACTCAATGAGCAGTTCTTC. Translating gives CASSQNWRLNEQFF.